The 25 T cell receptor beta chains in this list originate from one sample, sequenced in a study of technical replicates of blood from several donors. Generated by immunoSEQ multiplex PCR, the TCRdb table keeps only in-frame clones and is missing some. This sample carries just under 100,000 clones, about 95% of them seen once, and the ten largest clones take just over 0.2%. Material for sequencing was T cells isolated from PBMCs. These receptors all come from a human donor in good health.

CDR3 sequence: CASPRDQGGEQYF. The CDR3, as DNA: TGTGCCAGCCCGAGGGACCAAGGGGGCGAGCAGTACTTC. The V gene is TRBV18, the J gene TRBJ2-7; tentative D call: TRBD1 (6 bases). V was pared by 8 bases and J by 6 bases, with 17 bases between. The CDR3 length is 13 residues. The germline gives CDR1 KGHSH, CDR2 LQKENI.

This clone was recorded once. The chain uses TRBV29-1 and TRBJ2-7, with 7 bases identical to TRBD2. CDR3 length: 11 amino acids. V lost 5 bases, J lost 7 bases, and 5 bases stayed unmatched. Per the germline V gene, CDR1 is SQVTM and CDR2 is ANQGSEA. The CDR3 protein is CSVSLGGEQYF. The CDR3 DNA reads TGCAGCGTTAGTTTGGGGGGGGAGCAGTACTTC.

V gene TRBV6-1 combines with J gene TRBJ2-7, with D possibly being TRBD1 (6 bases). Germline CDR1 and CDR2: MNHNS and SASEGT. V was shortened by 0 bases and J by 0 bases, with 15 bases between the two germline ends. CDR3 length: 17 amino acids. Written as DNA, the CDR3 is TGTGCCAGCAGTGAAGCCCTAGGGGGACCCAGCTCCTACGAGCAGTACTTC. Protein: CASSEALGGPSSYEQYF.

This rearrangement joins TRBV10-1 to TRBJ2-7; the D is unclear. This CDR3 contains 15 residues. V shed 5 bases and J shed 0 bases, with 14 bases lying between them. Looked up from germline, CDR1 is WNHNN and CDR2 is SYGVQD (reference sequence). The CDR3 DNA sequence: TGCGCCAGCAGTCTGTCAGGCCGTAGCTCCTACGAGCAGTACTTC. Translating gives CASSLSGRSSYEQYF.

J is TRBJ1-1 and V is TRBV4-1, with D tentatively TRBD1 (5 bases). The CDR3 spans 15 residues. Trimming stripped 4 bases from V and 4 bases from J, with 16 bases between. Germline CDR1 and CDR2: MGHRA and YSYEKL. CDR3 nucleotide sequence: TGCGCCAGCAGCCGGGGCGGGGTGATGAGCACTGAAGCTTTCTTT. It codes for CASSRGGVMSTEAFF.

The rearrangement joins TRBV5-6 to TRBJ1-1, with 8 positions matching TRBD1. There are 15 residues in the CDR3. The J segment lost 4 bases and the V segment lost 1 base, leaving 6 bases of the junction unmatched. Germline V gene sequence: CDR1 SGHDT, CDR2 YYEEEE. The CDR3 region has the DNA TGTGCCAGCAGCTTGTTGGACAGGGCTTCCACTGAAGCTTTCTTT. Residues: CASSLLDRASTEAFF.

The chain uses TRBV11-3 and TRBJ2-1; D is possibly TRBD2 (6 bases). The CDR3 length is 16 residues. Deletions cut 0 bases from V and 6 bases from J, with 15 bases between. CDR1 and CDR2 from the germline V gene are SGHNT and YENEEA. This chain's CDR3 is CASSLDGGSVGNEQFF. CDR3 sequence (DNA): TGTGCCAGCAGCTTAGATGGGGGGAGCGTGGGCAATGAGCAGTTCTTC.

The V gene is TRBV5-5, the J gene TRBJ2-5; 8 bases agree with TRBD1. The length of the CDR3 is 14 residues. V dropped 1 base and J dropped 4; count of bases not matched to a gene: 3. CDR1 and CDR2 from the germline V gene are SGHKS and YYEKEE (reference sequence). The CDR3 coding sequence is TGTGCCAGCAGCTTGATTCAGGGGGCAGAGACCCAGTACTTC. It yields the protein CASSLIQGAETQYF.

The chain is built from TRBV18 and TRBJ2-7; no clear D. Germline loops: CDR1 KGHSH, CDR2 LQKENI. This CDR3 is built from 15 residues. V was cut by 0 bases and J by 4 bases, with 13 bases left in between. CDR3: CASSPPSRSSYEQYF. CDR3 bases: TGTGCCAGCTCACCACCGTCCCGGTCGTCATACGAGCAGTACTTC.

CDR3 sequence (DNA): TGTGCCAGCAGCTTCGAGTGGACAGATATCTCCCCACAGGGCAATCAGCCCCAGCATTTT. It yields the protein CASSFEWTDISPQGNQPQHF. The chain has TRBV5-8 and TRBJ1-5; weak D call: TRBD1 (6 bases). Per the germline V gene, CDR1 is SGHTS and CDR2 is YDEGEE. Between the trimmed V and J ends, which lost 2 bases and 2 bases, there was a span of 26 bases. The CDR3 has 20 amino acids.

This chain joins TRBV6-5 and TRBJ2-1; 9 bases agree with TRBD2. The CDR3 extends over 14 amino acids. Losses at the gene ends were 5 bases for V and 7 bases for J; bases not matched to a gene: 6. CDR1 and CDR2 (germline): MNHEY, SVGAGI. The CDR3 coding sequence is TGTGCCAGCAGTAGGGGACTAGCCCGAAATGAGCAGTTCTTC. Its protein is CASSRGLARNEQFF.

The CDR3 nucleotides read TGTGCCAGCAGGCGCCTCACAGGGTCAAACTCCTATAATTCACCCCTCCACTTT. Amino acid sequence: CASRRLTGSNSYNSPLHF. V is TRBV7-3 and J is TRBJ1-6; the D gene is possibly TRBD1 (6 bases). The CDR3 has 18 amino acids. Germline loops: CDR1 SGHTA, CDR2 FQGTGA. The V gene lost 6 bases and the J gene lost 0 bases, with 18 bases spanning the gap.

This chain joins TRBV6-1 and TRBJ1-4, with TRBD1 identical over 7 bases. Per the germline V gene, CDR1 is MNHNS and CDR2 is SASEGT. CDR3 size: 16 residues. The V gene end was trimmed by 4 bases and the J gene end by 2 bases; junction bases not matched to a gene: 7. The CDR3 nucleotides read TGTGCCAGCAGTGTCGGCAGGGGGGCGACTAATGAAAAACTGTTTTTT. Its protein product is CASSVGRGATNEKLFF.

This rearrangement joins TRBV6-4 to TRBJ2-3, with TRBD1 as a possible D gene (5 bases). Trimming left V 4 bases short and J 3 bases short, with 11 bases between. From germline, CDR1 is MRHNA and CDR2 SNTAGT. The CDR3 has 14 amino acids. CDR3 in amino acids: CASSVDGATDTQYF. CDR3 in DNA: TGTGCCAGCAGTGTGGATGGGGCGACAGATACGCAGTATTTT.

This sequence joins TRBV2 and TRBJ1-2; D is unclear. Trimming stripped 7 bases from V and 0 bases from J, with 21 bases between. CDR1 and CDR2 from the germline V gene are SNHLY and FYNNEI. The CDR3 spans 17 residues. CDR3 amino acids: CASMEEVRPTTNYGYTF. CDR3 bases: TGTGCCAGCATGGAAGAAGTAAGGCCGACAACTAACTATGGCTACACCTTC. The entire variable domain, with the rest obtained from reference TRBV2 and TRBJ1-2, is as follows: EPEVTQTPSHQVTQMGQEVILRCVPISNHLYFYWYRQILGQKVEFLVSFYNNEISEKSEIFDDQFSVERPDGSNFTLKIRSTKLEDSAMYFCASMEEVRPTTNYGYTFGSGTRLTVV.

The chain combines TRBV9 with TRBJ1-3, with a possible D match to TRBD1 (5 bases). Trimming cost V 4 bases and J 3 bases, with 17 bases left between them. The length of the CDR3 is 16 residues. In germline, CDR1 is SGDLS, CDR2 YYNGEE. CDR3 coding DNA: TGTGCCAGCAGCCCACCAGGATGGGGCCATGGAAACACCATATATTTT. It is translated as CASSPPGWGHGNTIYF.

The chain has TRBV27 and TRBJ2-7, with 7 positions matching TRBD1. Looked up from germline, CDR1 is MNHEY and CDR2 is SMNVEV (reference sequence). The CDR3 length is 13 residues. J gave up 2 bases and V 10 bases, and 8 bases lay outside the gene matches. CDR3 amino acids: CATRPDRAYEQYF. In DNA, the CDR3 is TGTGCCACCCGCCCAGACAGGGCCTACGAGCAGTACTTC.

This clone was counted between two and nine times. The chain carries TRBV12-5 and TRBJ1-1; tentatively, D is TRBD1 (6 bases). There are 13 residues in the CDR3. Trimming stripped 6 bases from V and 3 bases from J, with 11 bases between. Germline V gene data show CDR1 as LGHNT and CDR2 as FRNRAP. This CDR3 is CASGGAWDTEAFF. The CDR3 nucleotides read TGTGCTAGTGGGGGGGCCTGGGACACTGAAGCTTTCTTT.

The V and J genes are TRBV27 and TRBJ2-1, with 14 positions matching TRBD2. The CDR3 is made up of 14 amino acids. V shed 5 bases and J 9 bases; nucleotides not matched to a gene: 3. Germline assignment: CDR1 MNHEY and CDR2 SMNVEV (reference sequence). CDR3 bases: TGTGCCAGCAGTGGGACTAGCGGGGGCCTTGAGCAGTTCTTC. Its protein is CASSGTSGGLEQFF.

The chain recombines TRBV6-5 with TRBJ1-5; D is perhaps TRBD1 (6 bases). Trimming removed 2 bases from V and 5 bases from J, with 10 bases in between. Germline values: CDR1 MNHEY, CDR2 SVGAGI. The CDR3 runs to 14 residues. CDR3 in amino acids: CASSYRQGHQPQHF. Written as DNA, the CDR3 is TGTGCCAGCAGTTACCGGCAGGGGCATCAGCCCCAGCATTTT.

The rearrangement joins TRBV15 to TRBJ2-1, with 8 bases aligning to TRBD2. The CDR3 spans 14 residues. CDR1 is LNHNV and CDR2 is YYDKDF in the germline V gene (reference sequence). V gave up 8 bases and J gave up 7 bases; unmatched junction bases: 10. This chain's CDR3 is CATFVAGTRNEQFF. The CDR3 DNA follows: TGTGCCACCTTCGTGGCCGGGACTAGGAATGAGCAGTTCTTC.

The V call is TRBV10-3, the J call TRBJ2-5; 9 nucleotides agree with TRBD2. The CDR3 runs to 14 residues. Germline values: CDR1 ENHRY, CDR2 SYGVKD. Trimming removed 6 bases from V and 5 bases from J; junction bases left unmatched: 7. CDR3 nucleotide sequence: TGTGCCATCAGCTTAGCGGGAGAAGTGGAGACCCAGTACTTC. Translating it yields CAISLAGEVETQYF.

V and J are TRBV5-1 and TRBJ1-5; maybe TRBD1 (5 bases). CDR1 is SGHRS and CDR2 is YFSETQ in the germline V gene. Trimming shortened V by 0 bases and J by 4 bases, and 8 bases separated the two germline ends. The CDR3 is 14 amino acids. CDR3 protein: CASSLGQLNQPQHF. CDR3 in DNA: TGCGCCAGCAGCTTGGGACAGCTGAATCAGCCCCAGCATTTT.

The chain employs TRBV2 and TRBJ2-3, with TRBD2 matching 10 bases. Trimming at V came to 4 bases and at J to 2 bases, leaving 9 bases not matched to a gene. The CDR3 consists of 17 residues. CDR1 and CDR2 (germline): SNHLY, FYNNEI. The CDR3 bases are TGTGCCAGCAGTGGCATACTAGCGGGGCTTGTCACAGATACGCAGTATTTT. Amino acids: CASSGILAGLVTDTQYF.

The chain recombines TRBV6-6 with TRBJ2-7, with 7 bases that match TRBD2. Germline CDR1 MNHNY, CDR2 SVGAGI (reference sequence). V dropped 5 bases and J dropped 3; count of bases not matched to a gene: 7. This CDR3 region has 14 residues. The CDR3 nucleotides are TGTGCCAGCAGTCTCGGGACTAACTACTACGAGCAGTACTTC. Protein product: CASSLGTNYYEQYF.